Below, 11 T cell receptor beta chains from the same sample are listed, as sequenced in a study of cytomegalovirus exposure and HLA in healthy donors. The study ran its PCR with 60 Vbeta and 13 Jbeta primers. Clones were sequenced by immunoSEQ multiplex PCR, and TCRdb holds only the in-frame ones, with some missing. This sample yields about 54,000 clones, of which about 84% are seen a single time; about 1.5% belongs to the top ten. The sample taken for sequencing was PBMCs. The receptor set was obtained from a female donor in good health and CMV-seronegative.

The CDR3 DNA sequence: TGCGCCAGCAGCTTGGGAACCAGCTCTGGGGCCAACGTCCTGACTTTC. As protein: CASSLGTSSGANVLTF. The rearrangement links TRBV5-1 to TRBJ2-6, with D uncertain. The CDR3 is 16 residues long. Germline V gene lookup returns CDR1 SGHRS and CDR2 YFSETQ. The V and J ends lost 0 bases and 0 bases respectively, with 7 bases between them.

The J gene is TRBJ2-1, the V gene TRBV6-5; maybe TRBD1 (6 bases). The CDR3 is made up of 14 amino acids. Trimming left V 2 bases short and J 6 bases short, with 11 bases between. Germline V lookup: CDR1 MNHEY, CDR2 SVGAGI. The DNA for the CDR3 is TGTGCCAGCAGTTACGGGACATTACCCAATGAGCAGTTCTTC. Encoded protein: CASSYGTLPNEQFF.

In this sample, this clone turned up a few times. The chain recombines TRBV4-1 with TRBJ1-1; 9 bases match TRBD1. The germline V gene has CDR1 MGHRA and CDR2 YSYEKL. This CDR3 has 17 amino acids. The V segment lost 1 base and the J segment 2 bases; nucleotides outside the gene matches: 8. CDR3 amino acids: CASSQVGTGRVNTEAFF. DNA of the CDR3: TGCGCCAGCAGCCAAGTGGGGACAGGGCGAGTAAACACTGAAGCTTTCTTT.

This clone occurred a few times. The chain couples TRBV2 to TRBJ1-1; D gene uncertain. Germline lookup yields CDR1 SNHLY and CDR2 FYNNEI. CDR3 size: 12 residues. V was pared by 10 bases and J by 1 base, with 10 bases between. The CDR3 sequence: CANPAENTEAFF. The CDR3 bases are TGTGCCAACCCGGCGGAGAACACTGAAGCTTTCTTT.

The chain combines TRBV19 with TRBJ2-3, with 7 bases fitting TRBD2. Germline loops: CDR1 LNHDA, CDR2 SQIVND (reference sequence). The trim removed 8 bases at V and 2 bases at J, leaving 7 bases unmatched. CDR3 length: 14 residues. The CDR3 DNA sequence: TGTGCCAGTCGCGGGGGTACCAACACAGATACGCAGTATTTT. As protein: CASRGGTNTDTQYF.

The rearrangement uses TRBV30 and TRBJ1-3; 8 positions match TRBD1. V shed 5 bases, J shed 2 bases, and the junction held 5 bases outside the gene matches. The CDR3 contains 14 residues. Germline CDR1 is GTSNPN and CDR2 is SVGIG (reference sequence). The CDR3 sequence: CAWGGQGTGNTIYF. The CDR3 nucleotides are TGTGCCTGGGGCGGACAGGGAACTGGAAACACCATATATTTT. Complete variable domain (other parts from reference TRBV30 and TRBJ1-3): SQTIHQWPATLVQPVGSPLSLECTVEGTSNPNLYWYRQAAGRGLQLLFYSVGIGQISSEVPQNLSASRPQDRQFILSSKKLLLSDSGFYLCAWGGQGTGNTIYFGEGSWLTVV.

Note on this clone: Sequence at one end of the junction differs from germline and may be a read error. The chain is built from TRBV6-5 and TRBJ2-7, with 8 bases that match TRBD2. The CDR3 is 15 amino acids. CDR1 and CDR2 (germline): MNHEY, SVGAGI. This chain's CDR3 is CASSYSAKRGSPLDF. CDR3 nucleotides: TGTGCCAGCAGTTACTCAGCAAAGCGGGGGAGCCCACTTGACTTC.

This clone appeared a few times. V is TRBV7-9 and J is TRBJ2-5, with 9 nucleotides matching TRBD1. Trimming at V came to 0 bases and at J to 5 bases, leaving 4 bases not matched to a gene. Germline V lookup: CDR1 SEHNR, CDR2 FQNEAQ (reference sequence). CDR3 length: 15 residues. The CDR3 DNA is TGTGCCAGCAGCTTAGCAACAGGGGGCTTGGAGACCCAGTACTTC. Translating gives CASSLATGGLETQYF.

This clone has more than one count but fewer than ten. CDR3 sequence: CASSAGQGRPGELFF. In DNA form, the CDR3 reads TGTGCCAGCAGCGCCGGACAGGGTAGGCCCGGGGAGCTGTTTTTT. The rearrangement links TRBV9 to TRBJ2-2; 8 nucleotides agree with TRBD1. This CDR3 has 15 amino acids. Germline V gene lookup returns CDR1 SGDLS and CDR2 YYNGEE. J lost 6 bases, V lost 3 bases, and 7 bases had no gene match. The full variable domain, in which reference TRBV9 and TRBJ2-2 provide the parts outside the CDR3, is DSGVTQTPKHLITATGQRVTLRCSPRSGDLSVYWYQQSLDQGLQFLIQYYNGEERAKGNILERFSAQQFPDLHSELNLSSLELGDSALYFCASSAGQGRPGELFFGEGSRLTVL.

V usage is TRBV27 and J usage is TRBJ2-3; D uncertain. CDR3 length: 13 amino acids. V lost 3 bases to trimming and J lost 2 bases, with 6 bases between them. Germline lookup yields CDR1 MNHEY and CDR2 SMNVEV (reference sequence). Here the CDR3 reads CASSFSSTDTQYF. CDR3 in DNA: TGTGCCAGCAGTTTTAGTTCCACAGATACGCAGTATTTT.

This clone showed up just once. The chain has TRBV19 and TRBJ1-6, with 7 positions matching TRBD1. V lost 5 bases and J lost 6; bases outside the gene matches: 13. This CDR3 is built from 17 residues. Per germline, CDR1 LNHDA and CDR2 SQIVND (reference sequence). CDR3 sequence: CASSLTITGVFNSPLHF. The CDR3 region has the DNA TGTGCCAGTAGTTTAACCATTACAGGGGTCTTTAATTCACCCCTCCACTTT.